This is a list of T cell receptor beta chains from one sample in a study of brain T cells in children with intractable seizures. The repertoire was sequenced with immunoSEQ multiplex PCR; TCRdb's copy has only in-frame clones and lacks some. The table records about 320,000 clones, 85% to 95% of them present only once. The source material was peripheral blood, sampled roughly 5 months after surgery. Source of these receptors: a boy younger than two with tuberous sclerosis and intractable seizures. The CDR3 runs from the conserved cysteine through the conserved F or W.

v_gene,j_gene,CDR3aa
TRBV7-2,TRBJ2-1,CASSTGQGPYNEQFF
TRBV28,TRBJ1-2,CAISPVVGGNYGYTF
TRBV9,TRBJ1-2,CASSAGHYGYTF
TRBV4-1,TRBJ1-3,CASSLWTVDPLTPGNTIYF
TRBV7-6,TRBJ2-3,CASSLSSPSGGHTQYF
TRBV5-4,TRBJ1-2,CASSSPGTGPYGYTF
TRBV19,TRBJ1-2,CASSRTAYGYTF
TRBV3-1/TRBV3-2,TRBJ1-1,CASSQWGTEAFF
TRBV28,TRBJ1-2,CASDDIYGYTF
TRBV2,TRBJ2-6,CASSVRTALSGANVLTF
TRBV9,TRBJ1-2,CASSVDGGGNGYTF
TRBV11-3,TRBJ1-1,CASREDRGRSTEAFF
TRBV25-1,TRBJ2-1,CASSEGTEQFF
TRBV29-1,TRBJ2-1,CSVAYSSYNEQFF
TRBV2,TRBJ1-1,CASSEGGQANTEAFF
TRBV19,TRBJ2-3,CASRRDEDTDTQYF
TRBV7-2,TRBJ1-1,CASSSGQGDAFF
TRBV10-3,TRBJ2-7,CAISSPGQGYEQYF
TRBV11-2,TRBJ2-7,CASSLGTAYEQYF
TRBV7-8,TRBJ1-1,CASSPRRFTEAFF
TRBV4-1,-,CASSQEAQGLSYEQYF
TRBV2,TRBJ1-1,CASRPLSQTNTEAFF